Described below is a single T cell receptor beta chain sequence and its context. The entry originates in a study of blood T cell repertoires in COVID-19. Study-level information: The study drew acute and convalescent COVID-19 samples from the United States, Italy and Spain. Nucleic acid was either cDNA or gDNA, and it came from T cells, B-cell-depleted T cells, or PBMCs.

In the original workflow: For nucleated cells, counts were estimated from reference gene primer amplification. Sequenced by immunoSEQ multiplex PCR; TCRdb stores in-frame clones only, minus some. V, J and clone size are those of that table, while D and trimming were read from the DNA. The repertoire has about 140,000 clones, 85% to 90% of them found once; the top ten carry more than 9.5%. Input material: peripheral blood. The receptor was derived from a woman of 80 years or more with acute or convalescent COVID-19.

CDR3 loop: CASSGPGQRAYGYTF. CDR3 sequence (DNA): TGTGCCAGCAGTGGGCCGGGACAGCGGGCCTATGGCTACACCTTC. This chain uses TRBV2 with TRBJ1-2, with 7 bases aligning to TRBD1. From germline, CDR1 is SNHLY and CDR2 FYNNEI. With V trimmed by 4 bases and J by 4 bases, 9 bases remained unmatched. This CDR3 spans 15 amino acids.